The rows below give T cell receptor beta chains drawn from one sample of a study of OX40 agonist ivuxolimab in advanced cancers. Assay used: immunoSEQ multiplex PCR; TCRdb lists only in-frame clones, some missing. The sample shows about 79,000 clones, about 85% of them seen only once. Sequences were derived from CD4+ or CD8+ T cells sorted from blood, sampled in a trial of the OX40 agonist ivuxolimab. These receptors were taken from an adult with an advanced solid tumor such as melanoma, head and neck, liver or kidney cancer. Each CDR3 is given with its conserved first and last residue. A D gene is named only where the DNA matches it firmly. Expanded clones get a size class; other rows say once, few or many, or leave the size out.

j_gene: TRBJ2-2
d_gene: NA
v_gene: TRBV27
abundance: NA
CDR3nt: TGTGCCAGCAGTTTACAGGGAAGGGGCACCGGGGAGCTGTTTTTT
CDR3aa: CASSLQGRGTGELFF

j_gene: TRBJ2-1
d_gene: TRBD2
v_gene: TRBV2
abundance: NA
CDR3nt: TGTGCCAGCAGTGTTGATAGGCTAGCGGGAGGGTCCTACAATGAGCAGTTCTTC
CDR3aa: CASSVDRLAGGSYNEQFF

j_gene: TRBJ1-5
d_gene: NA
v_gene: TRBV30
abundance: NA
CDR3nt: TGTGCCTGGAGTCCCCTTCGGGACAAAAATCAGCCCCAGCATTTT
CDR3aa: CAWSPLRDKNQPQHF

j_gene: TRBJ2-7
d_gene: TRBD2
v_gene: TRBV23-1
abundance: NA
CDR3nt: TGCGCCAGCAGTCAATTTAGCGGGAGCGGAGGTAACTACGAGCAGTACTTC
CDR3aa: CASSQFSGSGGNYEQYF

j_gene: TRBJ2-3
d_gene: NA
v_gene: TRBV11-1
abundance: NA
CDR3nt: TGTGCCAGCAGCTTATCGATTAGTGCCGATACGCAGTATTTT
CDR3aa: CASSLSISADTQYF

j_gene: TRBJ2-1
d_gene: NA
v_gene: TRBV28
abundance: NA
CDR3nt: TGTGCCAGCAGTTTGAGGCTTGGAGGGGATGAGCAGTTCTTC
CDR3aa: CASSLRLGGDEQFF

j_gene: TRBJ2-1
d_gene: NA
v_gene: TRBV6-1
abundance: NA
CDR3nt: TGTGCCAGCAGCGAGAATATCTTAAGCGATGAGCAGTTCTTC
CDR3aa: CASSENILSDEQFF

j_gene: TRBJ2-3
d_gene: TRBD1
v_gene: TRBV7-9
abundance: NA
CDR3nt: TGTGCCAGCAGCCCGGTGGGACAGGGAACGCAGTATTTT
CDR3aa: CASSPVGQGTQYF

j_gene: TRBJ2-5
d_gene: NA
v_gene: TRBV5-4
abundance: NA
CDR3nt: TGTGCCAGCAGCTTAAAAAGGGACCAGGAGACCCAGTACTTC
CDR3aa: CASSLKRDQETQYF

j_gene: TRBJ2-1
d_gene: NA
v_gene: TRBV7-9
abundance: NA
CDR3nt: TGTGCCAGCAGCGTAAGCGGAGGGGACAATGAGCAGTTCTTC
CDR3aa: CASSVSGGDNEQFF

j_gene: TRBJ2-1
d_gene: NA
v_gene: TRBV28
abundance: NA
CDR3nt: TGTGCCAGCAGGACAAGGATTTCCTACAATGAGCAGTTCTTC
CDR3aa: CASRTRISYNEQFF

j_gene: TRBJ2-2
d_gene: TRBD1
v_gene: TRBV5-4
abundance: NA
CDR3nt: TGTGCCAGCAGCTGGGGGACAGTGAACACCGGGGAGCTGTTTTTT
CDR3aa: CASSWGTVNTGELFF

j_gene: TRBJ2-6
d_gene: NA
v_gene: TRBV14
abundance: NA
CDR3nt: TGTGCCAGCAGCGGGGGACTCCATTCCCCTGGGGCCAACGTCCTGACTTTC
CDR3aa: CASSGGLHSPGANVLTF

j_gene: TRBJ2-5
d_gene: NA
v_gene: TRBV11-3
abundance: NA
CDR3nt: TGTGCCAGCAGCCAGGGTGTGGAGACCCAGTACTTC
CDR3aa: CASSQGVETQYF

j_gene: TRBJ2-3
d_gene: NA
v_gene: TRBV6-1
abundance: NA
CDR3nt: TGTGCCAGCAGTATTGGTGGGGATACGCAGTATTTT
CDR3aa: CASSIGGDTQYF

j_gene: TRBJ1-3
d_gene: NA
v_gene: TRBV18
abundance: NA
CDR3nt: TGTGCCAGCTCTCTGTCGCCTCCCTCACTCTCTGGAAACACCATATATTTT
CDR3aa: CASSLSPPSLSGNTIYF

j_gene: TRBJ2-2
d_gene: NA
v_gene: TRBV5-1
abundance: once
CDR3nt: TGCGCCAGCAGCTTGGGGCTCACAGGGAACACCGGGGAGCTGTTTTTT
CDR3aa: CASSLGLTGNTGELFF

j_gene: TRBJ2-7
d_gene: NA
v_gene: TRBV7-9
abundance: NA
CDR3nt: TGTGCCAGCAGCTTAGCGGTGTGGTCCGCCGAGCAGTACTTC
CDR3aa: CASSLAVWSAEQYF

j_gene: TRBJ2-1
d_gene: NA
v_gene: TRBV13
abundance: NA
CDR3nt: TGTGCCAGCAGCTTAGCGGTCCTAGGGTTCAATGAGCAGTTCTTC
CDR3aa: CASSLAVLGFNEQFF

j_gene: TRBJ2-1
d_gene: NA
v_gene: TRBV5-6
abundance: NA
CDR3nt: TGTGCCAGCAGCTTGGGGAAGGGTGAGCAGTTCTTC
CDR3aa: CASSLGKGEQFF

j_gene: TRBJ1-5
d_gene: TRBD1
v_gene: TRBV25-1
abundance: NA
CDR3nt: TGTGCCAGCAGTGAACTCCGCAGGGGGAATCAGCCCCAGCATTTT
CDR3aa: CASSELRRGNQPQHF

j_gene: TRBJ2-1
d_gene: TRBD2
v_gene: TRBV11-3
abundance: NA
CDR3nt: TGTGCCAGCAGCCCATCCCTAGCGGGAGGTCCCAATGAGCAGTTCTTC
CDR3aa: CASSPSLAGGPNEQFF

j_gene: TRBJ2-1
d_gene: TRBD2
v_gene: TRBV4-2
abundance: NA
CDR3nt: TGTGCCAGCAGCCAAGATCCCGGGACTAGCGGGAGTTCTGAGCAGTTCTTC
CDR3aa: CASSQDPGTSGSSEQFF

j_gene: TRBJ1-3
d_gene: NA
v_gene: TRBV30
abundance: NA
CDR3nt: TGTGCCTGGAGTGCCCCCCTGGAGGGATCTGGAAACACCATATATTTT
CDR3aa: CAWSAPLEGSGNTIYF

j_gene: TRBJ2-5
d_gene: NA
v_gene: TRBV5-4
abundance: NA
CDR3nt: TGTGCCAGCAATGCCTGGGACGGAGATGAGACCCAGTACTTC
CDR3aa: CASNAWDGDETQYF

j_gene: TRBJ2-7
d_gene: NA
v_gene: TRBV20-1
abundance: NA
CDR3nt: TGCAGTGCTAGCACGGGCGAGCAGTACTTC
CDR3aa: CSASTGEQYF

j_gene: TRBJ1-1
d_gene: NA
v_gene: TRBV6-6
abundance: NA
CDR3nt: TGTGCCAGCAGTTACGGAGGGGACACTGAAGCTTTCTTT
CDR3aa: CASSYGGDTEAFF

j_gene: TRBJ1-1
d_gene: NA
v_gene: TRBV7-2
abundance: NA
CDR3nt: TGTGCCAGCAGCTTAGGCGGGAAGAACACTGAAGCTTTCTTT
CDR3aa: CASSLGGKNTEAFF

j_gene: TRBJ2-1
d_gene: NA
v_gene: TRBV29-1
abundance: NA
CDR3nt: TGCAGCGTTGATTTTGGGTCTATAGGCAGGGAACGCGAGAATGAGCAGTTCTTC
CDR3aa: CSVDFGSIGRERENEQFF

j_gene: TRBJ1-1
d_gene: NA
v_gene: TRBV28
abundance: NA
CDR3nt: TGTGCCAGCAGACTGAACACTGAAGCTTTCTTT
CDR3aa: CASRLNTEAFF

j_gene: TRBJ2-3
d_gene: NA
v_gene: TRBV10-3
abundance: once
CDR3nt: TGTGCCATCGGTGTAACAGATACGCAGTATTTT
CDR3aa: CAIGVTDTQYF

j_gene: TRBJ1-2
d_gene: NA
v_gene: TRBV5-7
abundance: NA
CDR3nt: TGTGCCAGCAGCTCTCACGTAAAGGATGAGGATGGCTACACCTTC
CDR3aa: CASSSHVKDEDGYTF

j_gene: TRBJ2-5
d_gene: NA
v_gene: TRBV7-2
abundance: NA
CDR3nt: TGTGCCAGCAGCCCATCGACAGTGGCCCAAGAGACCCAGTACTTC
CDR3aa: CASSPSTVAQETQYF

j_gene: TRBJ2-1
d_gene: NA
v_gene: TRBV7-3
abundance: NA
CDR3nt: TGTGCCAGCAGCTTACTTCTCGGGAGTTCCTACAATGAGCAGTTCTTC
CDR3aa: CASSLLLGSSYNEQFF

j_gene: TRBJ2-3
d_gene: NA
v_gene: TRBV4-1
abundance: NA
CDR3nt: TGCGCCAGCAGCCAAGTTGAGGTCAGAAGAACAGATACGCAGTATTTT
CDR3aa: CASSQVEVRRTDTQYF

j_gene: TRBJ1-1
d_gene: TRBD1
v_gene: TRBV9
abundance: NA
CDR3nt: TGTGCCAGCAGCGCACAACAGGGGATTAACACTGAAGCTTTCTTT
CDR3aa: CASSAQQGINTEAFF

j_gene: TRBJ1-2
d_gene: NA
v_gene: TRBV28
abundance: NA
CDR3nt: TGTGCCAGCAGTTCTCTTGAGGGGCCGGGCAGCGGGGGCTACACCTTC
CDR3aa: CASSSLEGPGSGGYTF

j_gene: TRBJ2-1
d_gene: NA
v_gene: TRBV30
abundance: few
CDR3nt: TGTGCCTGGAGTTACCAGGGGAACGGCGAGCAGTTCTTC
CDR3aa: CAWSYQGNGEQFF

j_gene: TRBJ2-7
d_gene: NA
v_gene: TRBV10-2
abundance: few
CDR3nt: TGCGCCAGCAGCTACCAATCCTCCGAGCAGTACTTC
CDR3aa: CASSYQSSEQYF

j_gene: TRBJ2-5
d_gene: NA
v_gene: TRBV25-1
abundance: NA
CDR3nt: TGTGCCAGCAGTGAAAACGGACTGGAGCAAGAGACCCAGTACTTC
CDR3aa: CASSENGLEQETQYF

j_gene: TRBJ2-2
d_gene: TRBD2
v_gene: TRBV4-2
abundance: NA
CDR3nt: TGTGCCAGCAGGCTGACTAGCTCGTCTGGGGAGCTGTTTTTT
CDR3aa: CASRLTSSSGELFF

j_gene: TRBJ2-3
d_gene: TRBD1
v_gene: TRBV7-2
abundance: few
CDR3nt: TGTGCCAGCAGCCCACAGGGGGCTGGGGGCACAGATACGCAGTATTTT
CDR3aa: CASSPQGAGGTDTQYF